This T cell receptor beta chain was identified during a study of T cell changes during pregnancy in multiple sclerosis. Data came from immunoSEQ multiplex PCR; TCRdb stores just in-frame clones and leaves some out. The data hold about 18,000 clones, with 70% to 90% observed a single time. The input for sequencing was CD4+ T cells from peripheral blood mononuclear cells, taken in the first trimester of pregnancy. This sequence was found in a female donor in good health, enrolled as a control in a pregnancy study.

The CDR3 DNA sequence: TGTGCCTGGTCTGGCGGGGGGATGCTCCATGAGCAGTTCTTC. This encodes CAWSGGGMLHEQFF. J is TRBJ2-1 and V is TRBV30, with TRBD2 matching over 8 bases. The germline V gene has CDR1 GTSNPN and CDR2 SVGIG (reference sequence). The CDR3 has 14 residues. The V and J ends lost 5 bases and 8 bases, in that order; junction bases with no gene match: 11.